This TCR beta chain is from a study of cytomegalovirus exposure and HLA in healthy donors. Between the trimmed V and J ends, which lost 2 bases and 5 bases, there was a span of 19 bases. There are 17 residues in the CDR3. Germline V gene lookup returns CDR1 SEHNR and CDR2 FQNEAQ (reference sequence). The PCR used 60 Vbeta and 13 Jbeta primers. Clones were read by immunoSEQ multiplex PCR, and TCRdb kept only the in-frame ones, dropping some. This repertoire includes tens of thousands of clones. The chain links TRBV7-9 to TRBJ1-5, with D perhaps matching TRBD1 (5 bases). The sequencing sample was made of PBMCs. The TCR originated in a woman younger than 45 in good health and CMV-seronegative. CDR3 amino acids: CASSLKLGRDVDQPQHF. The DNA of the CDR3 is TGTGCCAGCAGCTTAAAGTTGGGGCGGGATGTGGATCAGCCCCAGCATTTT.